The clone carrying this TCR beta chain was recorded many times. This entry is derived from a study of T cell repertoires in cytomegalovirus infection. The overall study: It can be stated that public TCR beta signatures indicated CMV infection as well as a matching HLA type.

From the reads, TCRdb called clonotypes with MiXCR, one entry per CDR3 protein. In the table there are more than 200,000 distinct CDR3 sequences, approximately 9% of which are singletons. Trimming stripped 8 bases from V and 2 bases from J, with 16 bases between. The CDR3 contains 15 residues. Germline lookup yields CDR1 SEHNR and CDR2 FQNEAQ (reference sequence). The receptor was isolated from a human donor in good health (CMV status not recorded). Some clones in this sample may be carry-over from other donors' samples. Sequences were obtained from PBMCs. V gene TRBV7-9 combines with J gene TRBJ1-5; possibly TRBD1 for D (5 bases). CDR3 amino acids: CASRKGNSGNQPQHF. As DNA, the CDR3 is TGTGCCAGCCGTAAGGGGAATTCTGGCAATCAGCCCCAGCATTTT. Full variable domain (missing parts from reference TRBV7-9 and TRBJ1-5): DTGVSQNPRHKITKRGQNVTFRCDPISEHNRLYWYRQTLGQGPEFLTYFQNEAQLEKSRLLSDRFSAERPKGSFSTLEIQRTEQGDSAMYLCASRKGNSGNQPQHFGDGTRLSIL.